The sequence of this T cell receptor (beta chain) was determined in a study of T-cell memory formation after mild COVID-19. Using its own MiXCR run on the 5' RACE reads, TCRdb lists one record per CDR3 protein. The sample contains some 290,000 distinct CDR3 sequences, about 17% of which appear only once. V was clipped by 4 bases and J by 0 bases, with 11 bases between them. The CDR3 extends over 14 amino acids. Germline V CDR1 and CDR2: SGHRS, YFSETQ. This receptor was obtained from a man aged 18 to 29 who had mild COVID-19 (a few samples of this study predate the infection). Cell type and time point are not known. The chain has TRBV5-1 and TRBJ2-7; D assignment may be TRBD1 or TRBD2 (5 bases each). What was sequenced was PBMCs or a T cell subset sorted from them (not recorded which). The CDR3 region is CASSPGPSSYEQYV. CDR3 coding DNA: TGCGCCAGCAGCCCGGGACCGTCCTCCTACGAGCAGTACGTC.